This TCR beta chain stems from a study of early T cells in non-severe SARS-CoV-2 infection. Whole-study context: The input, bulk RNA from unsorted whole blood, was sequenced, and chains were unpaired. Overall study results and limits: Anti-spike CD8 responses were favored in VDJdb matching, and private and CD4 specificities were missed.

Molecules of cDNA were individually given unique molecular identifiers that were attached to them. In TCRdb, the 5' RACE reads were re-called with MiXCR into one record per CDR3 protein. The data contain about 26,000 distinct CDR3 sequences, approximately 4.6% of them seen just once; the ten biggest clones take up roughly 4.2%. This clonotype has a handful of counts. Its specificity is not known. The CDR3 is made up of 17 amino acids. Germline CDR1 is MGHRA and CDR2 is YSYEKL. V lost 3 bases and J lost 0, with 15 bases in between. This chain links TRBV4-1 with TRBJ2-1; perhaps D is TRBD1 or TRBD2 (5 bases each). Material: whole blood. This TCR was sampled from an adult who was a healthcare worker with PCR-confirmed SARS-CoV-2 infection or an uninfected control (not recorded which). CDR3 coding DNA: TGCGCCAGCAGCCAGGGGGTTTTCACTATCTCCTACAATGAGCAGTTCTTC. Translation: CASSQGVFTISYNEQFF.